This TCR beta chain was obtained from a study of T cell responses to AZD1222 COVID-19 vaccine. Whole-study results and caveats: At baseline, just a handful of AZD1222 recipients tested seropositive.

This clone has just one count. Its specificity is unknown. Profiling relied on immunoSEQ multiplex PCR, and the TCRdb table lists in-frame clones only, not all of them. The repertoire holds around 180,000 clones, roughly nine tenths seen once, with approximately 6.9% in the top ten. Sample: peripheral blood, taken on day 0 of AZD1222 vaccination. The TCR sequence derives from an adult in good health.

In DNA, the CDR3 is TGTGCCAGCAGCCACTATACAGGGGGCGGTGAAGCTTTCTTT. The encoded protein is CASSHYTGGGEAFF. The chain carries TRBV3-1 (or the pseudogene TRBV3-2) and TRBJ1-1; TRBD1 agrees at 9 bases. Germline V lookup: CDR1 LGHDT, CDR2 YNNKEL (reference sequence). CDR3 size: 14 residues. V lost 3 bases, J lost 7 bases, and 6 bases stayed unmatched.